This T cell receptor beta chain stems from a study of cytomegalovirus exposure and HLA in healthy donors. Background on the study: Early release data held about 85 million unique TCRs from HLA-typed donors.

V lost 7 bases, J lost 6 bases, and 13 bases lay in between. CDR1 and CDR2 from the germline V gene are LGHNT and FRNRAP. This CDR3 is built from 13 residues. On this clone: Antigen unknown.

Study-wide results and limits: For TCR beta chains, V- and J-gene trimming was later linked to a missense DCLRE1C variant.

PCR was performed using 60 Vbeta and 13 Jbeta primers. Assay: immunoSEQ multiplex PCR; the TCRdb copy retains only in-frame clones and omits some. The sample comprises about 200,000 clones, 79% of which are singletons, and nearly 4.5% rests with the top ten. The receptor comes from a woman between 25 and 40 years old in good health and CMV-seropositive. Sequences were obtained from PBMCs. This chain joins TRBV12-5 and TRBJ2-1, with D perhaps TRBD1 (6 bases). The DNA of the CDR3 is TGTGCTAGTGTCCTAACAGGGTTCAATGAGCAGTTCTTC. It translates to CASVLTGFNEQFF.